One sample yielded the 22 T cell receptor beta chains listed below, sequenced in a study of T-cell reconstitution after alpha-beta-depleted transplantation in children. A library of TCRbeta sequences, prepared with unique molecular identifiers, was generated. TCRdb passed the PCR reads through MiXCR, listing each CDR3 protein once. In the table there are fewer than 400,000 distinct CDR3 sequences, roughly 25% of which are singletons. Sequences were derived from PBMCs, mostly from graft donor cells, sampled 180 days after TCRalphabeta/CD19-depleted stem cell transplant. The receptors come from a male patient between 10 and 17 years old who had a stem cell transplant for acute lymphoblastic leukemia, so the T cells may come from the graft donor.

This rearrangement joins TRBV11-2 to TRBJ2-1, with D possibly TRBD2 on 5 matching bases. V lost 0 bases to trimming and J lost 10 bases, with 10 bases between them. CDR3 length: 13 amino acids. Germline values: CDR1 SGHAT, CDR2 FQNNGV. CDR3 loop: CASSLDLSGEQFF. For the CDR3, the DNA is TGTGCCAGCAGCTTAGACCTCTCGGGGGAGCAGTTCTTC.

This clonotype was observed a handful of times. The rearrangement uses TRBV7-9 and TRBJ2-1; D remains ambiguous. The CDR3 covers 13 residues. Trimming pared 4 bases from V and 4 bases from J, leaving 8 bases between. In germline, CDR1 is SEHNR, CDR2 FQNEAQ (reference sequence). In DNA form, the CDR3 reads TGTGCCAGCAGCTACGGATATTACAATGAGCAGTTCTTC. As protein: CASSYGYYNEQFF.

This chain uses TRBV2 with TRBJ2-3; D ambiguous. The CDR3 runs 12 residues. V was pared by 3 bases and J by 2 bases, with 3 bases between. The germline V gene encodes CDR1 SNHLY and CDR2 FYNNEI. CDR3 sequence: CASSENTDTQYF. In DNA form, the CDR3 reads TGTGCCAGCAGTGAGAACACAGATACGCAGTATTTT.

This clonotype was seen a few times. The chain has TRBV7-2 and TRBJ2-2, with 7 bases lining up with TRBD1. CDR1 and CDR2 from the germline V gene are SGHTA and FQGNSA. The CDR3 is 16 amino acids. The V segment lost 6 bases and the J segment 1 base; nucleotides outside the gene matches: 8. The CDR3 nucleotides are TGTGCCAGCAGAGCTCGAGGGACAGTGAACACCGGGGAGCTGTTTTTT. Amino acid sequence: CASRARGTVNTGELFF.

The chain employs TRBV24-1 and TRBJ2-3; tentatively, D is TRBD1 or TRBD2 (6 bases each). The germline V gene has CDR1 KGHDR and CDR2 SFDVKD. V gave up 7 bases and J gave up 2 bases, with 9 bases separating them. The CDR3 loop spans 13 amino acids. The CDR3 nucleotides are TGTGCCACCAGCCGGGGGCTCACAGATACGCAGTATTTT. Residues: CATSRGLTDTQYF.

This clonotype was counted many times. The CDR3 reads CASSIPQESDGYTF. DNA for the CDR3: TGTGCCAGCAGTATCCCTCAGGAGAGTGATGGCTACACCTTC. This chain uses TRBV6-1 with TRBJ1-2; unclear D gene. The germline V gene encodes CDR1 MNHNS and CDR2 SASEGT. The CDR3 is 14 residues long. V was cut by 5 bases and J by 6 bases, with 16 bases left in between.

In this sample, this clonotype turned up a few times. The J gene is TRBJ1-6, the V gene TRBV29-1; D is undetermined. CDR1 and CDR2 (germline): SQVTM, ANQGSEA. Between the trimmed V and J ends, which lost 6 bases and 7 bases, there was a span of 10 bases. This CDR3 has 12 amino acids. The DNA for the CDR3 is TGCAGCGTCCAGGAGGGCAATTCACCCCTCCACTTT. Translation gives CSVQEGNSPLHF.

This clonotype was seen repeatedly, ten times or more. The chain is built from TRBV7-9 and TRBJ2-7, with D unclear. CDR3 length: 13 amino acids. The germline V gene encodes CDR1 SEHNR and CDR2 FQNEAQ (reference sequence). The V end lost 5 bases, the J end lost 0 bases, and 8 bases lay between the germline ends. The CDR3 reads CASSRDPSYEQYF. CDR3 nucleotide sequence: TGTGCCAGCAGCAGGGATCCCTCCTACGAGCAGTACTTC.

The chain recombines TRBV18 with TRBJ2-5; possibly TRBD1 for D (5 bases). V was shortened by 8 bases and J by 4 bases, with 20 bases between the two germline ends. CDR1 is KGHSH and CDR2 is LQKENI in the germline V gene. This CDR3 has 15 amino acids. The CDR3 nucleotides read TGTGCCAGCCGACGCGCAGGGTGGCTGAGAGAGACCCAGTACTTC. It encodes CASRRAGWLRETQYF.

This chain joins TRBV7-3 and TRBJ2-7, with D perhaps TRBD2 (5 bases). The germline V gene has CDR1 SGHTA and CDR2 FQGTGA. The CDR3 has 12 residues. Trimming removed 5 bases at V and 10 bases at J, with 15 bases between. CDR3 region: CASSPPSGLQYF. The CDR3 DNA reads as TGTGCCAGCAGCCCTCCCTCGGGGTTACAGTACTTC.

There are many counts of this clonotype. The rearrangement uses TRBV18 and TRBJ2-1; TRBD2 might be the D (5 bases). This CDR3 has 14 amino acids. V was pared by 3 bases and J by 4 bases, with 10 bases between. The germline V gene encodes CDR1 KGHSH and CDR2 LQKENI. In DNA form, the CDR3 reads TGTGCCAGCTCACCGCCGGACTCTTACAATGAGCAGTTCTTC. Its protein product is CASSPPDSYNEQFF.

The gene calls are TRBV6-1 and TRBJ2-1; 7 bases agree with TRBD1. The CDR3 spans 14 residues. In germline, CDR1 is MNHNS, CDR2 SASEGT. Trimming at V came to 5 bases and at J to 4 bases, leaving 5 bases not matched to a gene. CDR3 DNA sequence: TGTGCCAGCAGTACCCCGGGACAGTACAATGAGCAGTTCTTC. Encoded protein: CASSTPGQYNEQFF.

V usage is TRBV10-3 and J usage is TRBJ2-1, with 8 bases aligning to TRBD1. Germline V gene data show CDR1 as ENHRY and CDR2 as SYGVKD. Trimming at V came to 6 bases and at J to 1 base, leaving 2 bases not matched to a gene. The CDR3 runs to 14 residues. CDR3 DNA: TGTGCCATCAGCCGACAGGGGTCCTACAATGAGCAGTTCTTC. Translated: CAISRQGSYNEQFF.

This clonotype has a count of ten or more. The rearrangement joins TRBV5-8 to TRBJ2-7, with D unclear. Germline CDR1 and CDR2: SGHTS and YDEGEE. The CDR3 spans 14 residues. Trimming removed 8 bases from V and 3 bases from J, with 18 bases in between. CDR3 in DNA: TGTGCCAGTTTCCGAGGAATGCCGTACTACGAGCAGTACTTC. Its protein product is CASFRGMPYYEQYF.

This clonotype was counted between two and nine times. The rearrangement uses TRBV10-3 and TRBJ2-5, with 9 bases lining up with TRBD1. This CDR3 spans 16 amino acids. V lost 6 bases and J lost 2; bases outside the gene matches: 10. Germline V gene data show CDR1 as ENHRY and CDR2 as SYGVKD. As DNA, the CDR3 is TGTGCCATCAGCCCCTCTCCGGGACAGGGTCAAGAGACCCAGTACTTC. It translates to CAISPSPGQGQETQYF.

The V gene is TRBV20-1, the J gene TRBJ1-1, with a tentative D call TRBD1 (5 bases). Germline V gives CDR1 DFQATT, CDR2 SNEGSKA (reference sequence). CDR3 length equals 12 residues. Trimming removed 4 bases at V and 2 bases at J, with 8 bases between. CDR3 region: CSAKQGNTEAFF. The DNA of the CDR3 is TGCAGTGCTAAGCAGGGTAACACTGAAGCTTTCTTT.

The gene calls are TRBV7-9 and TRBJ2-2, with TRBD2 identical over 7 bases. Trimming cost V 5 bases and J 6 bases; bases outside gene matches: 12. Per the germline V gene, CDR1 is SEHNR and CDR2 is FQNEAQ (reference sequence). This CDR3 has 16 residues. CDR3 protein: CASSRTSSMIAGELFF. The CDR3 bases are TGTGCCAGCAGCCGGACTAGTTCGATGATTGCCGGGGAGCTGTTTTTT.

This clonotype was counted ten times or more. The gene calls are TRBV5-6 and TRBJ1-1; 9 bases match TRBD1. The ends lost 2 bases at V and 0 bases at J; junction bases unmatched: 5. Germline lookup yields CDR1 SGHDT and CDR2 YYEEEE. The length of the CDR3 is 16 residues. CDR3 DNA sequence: TGTGCCAGCAGCTTTCCGGGACAGGGAATGAACACTGAAGCTTTCTTT. Its translation is CASSFPGQGMNTEAFF.

The gene calls are TRBV4-2 and TRBJ2-1; D uncertain. This CDR3 region has 13 residues. Germline CDR1 is LGHNA and CDR2 is YNFKEQ. Trimming took 9 bases from V and 0 from J, leaving 9 bases between them. The CDR3: CASTSVSYNEQFF. In nucleotides, the CDR3 is TGTGCCAGTACCTCAGTCTCCTACAATGAGCAGTTCTTC.

This clonotype was observed a handful of times. The CDR3 protein is CASSFGAVPKNIQYF. The CDR3 DNA reads TGTGCCAGCAGTTTCGGAGCCGTCCCCAAAAACATTCAGTACTTC. The V call is TRBV12-3 or TRBV12-4, the J call TRBJ2-4; no firm D call. V was cut by 3 bases and J by 2 bases, with 11 bases left in between. The CDR3 is 15 residues long.

This clonotype has ten or more counts. V usage is TRBV5-1 and J usage is TRBJ2-6, with 7 bases aligning to TRBD1. Germline lookup yields CDR1 SGHRS and CDR2 YFSETQ. J was trimmed by 0 bases and V by 4 bases; bases with no gene match: 13. The CDR3 is 19 residues long. CDR3 nucleotides: TGCGCCAGCAGCCCGGGACAGTCCCTTACTCCCTCTGGGGCCAACGTCCTGACTTTC. Protein: CASSPGQSLTPSGANVLTF.

This clonotype was observed a handful of times. The chain recombines TRBV29-1 with TRBJ2-7; D may match TRBD1 or TRBD2 (6 bases each). Trimming removed 4 bases at V and 0 bases at J, with 10 bases between. There are 13 residues in the CDR3. Germline assignment: CDR1 SQVTM and CDR2 ANQGSEA. The CDR3 spells CSVVRDNSYEQYF. The CDR3 DNA reads as TGCAGCGTTGTGCGGGACAACTCCTACGAGCAGTACTTC.